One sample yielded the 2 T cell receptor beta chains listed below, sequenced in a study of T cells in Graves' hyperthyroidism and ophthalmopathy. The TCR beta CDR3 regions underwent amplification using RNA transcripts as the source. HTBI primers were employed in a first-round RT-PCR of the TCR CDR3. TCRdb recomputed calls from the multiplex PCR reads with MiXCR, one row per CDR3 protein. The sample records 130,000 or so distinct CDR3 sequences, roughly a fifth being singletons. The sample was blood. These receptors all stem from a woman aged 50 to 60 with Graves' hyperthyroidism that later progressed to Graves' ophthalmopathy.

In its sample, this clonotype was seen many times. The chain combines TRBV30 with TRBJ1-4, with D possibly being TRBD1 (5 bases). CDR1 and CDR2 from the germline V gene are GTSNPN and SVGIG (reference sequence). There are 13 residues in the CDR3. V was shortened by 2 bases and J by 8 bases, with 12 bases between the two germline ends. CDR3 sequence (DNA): TGTGCCTGGAGTCGAGGGGATGGGGAAAAACTGTTTTTT. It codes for CAWSRGDGEKLFF.

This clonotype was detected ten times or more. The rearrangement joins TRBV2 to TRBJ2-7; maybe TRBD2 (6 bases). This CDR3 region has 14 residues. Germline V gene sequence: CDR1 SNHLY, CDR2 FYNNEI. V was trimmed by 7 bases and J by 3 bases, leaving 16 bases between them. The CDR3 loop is CASILTGVLYEQYF. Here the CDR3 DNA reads TGTGCCAGCATCCTGACGGGGGTCCTCTACGAGCAGTACTTC.